This T cell receptor (beta chain) was identified during a study of blood T cell repertoires in COVID-19. Germline-derived CDR1 and CDR2 are MNHNS and SASEGT. The V end was cut by 1 base, the J end by 1 base, with 7 bases between. The CDR3 loop spans 14 amino acids. TCRdb's table, derived via immunoSEQ multiplex PCR, lists solely in-frame clones and lacks some. In the table there are 110,000 to 150,000 clones, around 80% of which are singletons. The TCR comes from a human donor in a cohort sampled during active COVID-19. The sample taken for sequencing was peripheral blood. The chain links TRBV6-1 to TRBJ2-5; D is unresolved. CDR3 coding DNA: TGTGCCAGCAGTGAAGGGGCCCCCCAAGAGACCCAGTACTTC. Protein: CASSEGAPQETQYF.